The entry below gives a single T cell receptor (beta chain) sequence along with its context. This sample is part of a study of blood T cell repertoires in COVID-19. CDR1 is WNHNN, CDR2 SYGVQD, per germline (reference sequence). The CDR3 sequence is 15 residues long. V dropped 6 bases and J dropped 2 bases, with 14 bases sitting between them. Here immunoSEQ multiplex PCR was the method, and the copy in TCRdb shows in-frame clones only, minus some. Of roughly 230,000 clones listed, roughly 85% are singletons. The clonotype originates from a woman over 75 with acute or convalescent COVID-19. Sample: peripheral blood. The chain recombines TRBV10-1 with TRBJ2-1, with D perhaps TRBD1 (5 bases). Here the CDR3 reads CASSTGLTAYNEQFF. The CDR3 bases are TGCGCCAGCAGCACCGGTTTGACAGCCTACAATGAGCAGTTCTTC.